This T cell receptor (beta chain) derives from a study of blood T cells in healthy people across ages. The V gene end was trimmed by 5 bases and the J gene end by 7 bases; junction bases not matched to a gene: 6. In germline, CDR1 is SGHVS, CDR2 FQNEAQ. This CDR3 is built from 14 residues. Ten or more counts support this clonotype. Then a second PCR, running roughly 7 to 11 cycles, was carried out with a sample-barcoded 5' primer and a J-beta primer mix. All samples gave at least 3 million CDR3-containing paired-end reads. TCRdb re-called the 5' RACE reads with MiXCR, one entry per CDR3 protein. The data show about 730,000 distinct CDR3 sequences, roughly 44% seen once.

Sequencing input: blood. This chain joins TRBV7-8 and TRBJ2-1, with 9 positions matching TRBD1. The source of this sequence is a woman aged 60-70 years in good health. CDR3 coding DNA: TGTGCCAGCAGCAGCCCCGACAGGGGGAATGAGCAGTTCTTC. Translating it yields CASSSPDRGNEQFF.